This TCR beta chain is from a study of blood T cell repertoires in COVID-19. Germline assignment: CDR1 MNHEY and CDR2 SVGAGI. This CDR3 region has 15 residues. V was pared by 7 bases and J by 3 bases, with 13 bases between. TCRdb's table, derived via immunoSEQ multiplex PCR, lists solely in-frame clones and lacks some. The sample yields roughly 180,000 clones, about 83% seen once. Sequenced material: PBMCs or T cells enriched from blood (not recorded which). The receptor's source is a woman aged 45-60 years in a cohort exposed to, infected with or recovered from COVID-19 (not recorded which). The chain links TRBV6-5 to TRBJ1-6; possible D gene TRBD1, 5 bases. The CDR3 protein is CASTGREGYNSPLHF. The CDR3 bases are TGTGCCAGCACTGGCAGGGAGGGCTATAATTCACCCCTCCACTTT.